The TCR beta chain under discussion was sequenced for a study of patients and donors after allogeneic stem cell transplantation. The CDR3 extends over 15 amino acids. Per the germline V gene, CDR1 is MGHDK and CDR2 is SYGVNS. V lost 2 bases, J lost 3 bases, and 14 bases lay in between. This clonotype was found a few times. TCRdb re-called the RT-PCR reads with MiXCR, one entry per CDR3 protein. The top ten hold around 6% of the sample, which has some 880,000 distinct CDR3 sequences, 15% to 20% seen once. Sequenced sample: blood, either unsorted or a sorted T cell fraction (not recorded which). J is TRBJ2-7 and V is TRBV25-1; a possible D gene is TRBD2 (6 bases). This sequence was found in a human donor who was either an allogeneic HSCT recipient or a stem cell or donor lymphocyte infusion donor (not recorded which). It is not recorded whose cells these are; they may come from a transplant donor. CDR3 protein: CASSEAERANYEQYF. The CDR3 DNA sequence: TGTGCCAGCAGTGAAGCTGAGCGGGCAAACTACGAGCAGTACTTC.